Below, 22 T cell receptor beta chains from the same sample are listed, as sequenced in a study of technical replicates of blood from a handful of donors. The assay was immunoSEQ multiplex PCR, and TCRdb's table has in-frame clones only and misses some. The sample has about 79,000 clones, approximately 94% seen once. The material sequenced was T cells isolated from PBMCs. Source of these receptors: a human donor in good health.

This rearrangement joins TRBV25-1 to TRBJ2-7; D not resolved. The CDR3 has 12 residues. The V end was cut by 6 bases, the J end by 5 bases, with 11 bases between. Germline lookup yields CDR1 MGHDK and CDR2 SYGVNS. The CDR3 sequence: CASSALTNEQYF. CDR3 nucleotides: TGTGCCAGCAGCGCACTGACAAACGAGCAGTACTTC.

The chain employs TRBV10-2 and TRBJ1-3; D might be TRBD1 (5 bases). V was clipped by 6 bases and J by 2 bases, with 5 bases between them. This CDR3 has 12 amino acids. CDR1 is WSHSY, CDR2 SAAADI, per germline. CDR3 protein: CASRQAGNTIYF. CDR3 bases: TGCGCCAGCAGACAGGCTGGAAACACCATATATTTT.

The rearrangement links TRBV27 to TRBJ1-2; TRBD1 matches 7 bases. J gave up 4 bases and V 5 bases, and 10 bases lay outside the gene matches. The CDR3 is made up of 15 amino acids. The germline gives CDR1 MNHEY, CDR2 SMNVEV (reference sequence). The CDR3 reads CASSTHPPGGYGYTF. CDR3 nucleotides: TGTGCCAGCAGTACCCATCCGCCAGGGGGCTATGGCTACACCTTC.

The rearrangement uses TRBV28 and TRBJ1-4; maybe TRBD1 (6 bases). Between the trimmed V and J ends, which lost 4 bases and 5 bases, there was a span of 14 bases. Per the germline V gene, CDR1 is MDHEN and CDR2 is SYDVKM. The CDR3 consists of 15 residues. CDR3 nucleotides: TGTGCCAGCAGTTACCTCTGGACAGAGAATGAAAAACTGTTTTTT. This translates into CASSYLWTENEKLFF.

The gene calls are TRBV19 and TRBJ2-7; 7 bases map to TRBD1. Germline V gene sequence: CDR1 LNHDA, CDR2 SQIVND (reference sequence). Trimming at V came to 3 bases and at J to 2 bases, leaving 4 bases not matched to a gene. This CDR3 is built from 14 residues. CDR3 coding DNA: TGTGCCAGTAGTATGCTGACAGGGCCCTACGAGCAGTACTTC. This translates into CASSMLTGPYEQYF.

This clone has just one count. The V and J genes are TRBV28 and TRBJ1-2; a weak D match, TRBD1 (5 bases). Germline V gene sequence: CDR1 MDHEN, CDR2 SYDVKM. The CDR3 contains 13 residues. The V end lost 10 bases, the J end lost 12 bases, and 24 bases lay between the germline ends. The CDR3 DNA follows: TGTGCCACCCTTGGGGCATCAAGCCGAGTGGACACCTTC. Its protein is CATLGASSRVDTF.

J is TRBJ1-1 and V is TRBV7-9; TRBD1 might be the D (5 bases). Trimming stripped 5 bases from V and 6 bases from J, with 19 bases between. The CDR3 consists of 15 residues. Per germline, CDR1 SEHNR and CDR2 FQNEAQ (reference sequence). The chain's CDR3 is CASSQISGGTAEAFF. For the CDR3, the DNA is TGTGCCAGCAGCCAAATCTCGGGGGGGACCGCTGAAGCTTTCTTT. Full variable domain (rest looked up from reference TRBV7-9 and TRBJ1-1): DTGVSQNPRHKITKRGQNVTFRCDPISEHNRLYWYRQTLGQGPEFLTYFQNEAQLEKSRLLSDRFSAERPKGSFSTLEIQRTEQGDSAMYLCASSQISGGTAEAFFGQGTRLTVV.

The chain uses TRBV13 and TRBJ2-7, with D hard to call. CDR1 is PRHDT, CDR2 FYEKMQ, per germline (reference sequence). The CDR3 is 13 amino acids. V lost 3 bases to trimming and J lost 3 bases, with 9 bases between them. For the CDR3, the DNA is TGTGCCAGCAGCTTTCACAGCAACTACGAGCAGTACTTC. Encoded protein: CASSFHSNYEQYF. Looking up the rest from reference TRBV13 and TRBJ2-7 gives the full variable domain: AAGVIQSPRHLIKEKRETATLKCYPIPRHDTVYWYQQGPGQDPQFLISFYEKMQSDKGSIPDRFSAQQFSDYHSELNMSSLELGDSALYFCASSFHSNYEQYFGPGTRLTVT.

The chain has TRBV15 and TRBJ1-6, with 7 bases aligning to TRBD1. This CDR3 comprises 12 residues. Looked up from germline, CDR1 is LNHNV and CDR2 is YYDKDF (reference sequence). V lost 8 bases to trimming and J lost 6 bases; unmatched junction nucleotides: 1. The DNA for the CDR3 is TGTGCCACCGGGACAGCTAATTCACCCCTCCACTTT. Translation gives CATGTANSPLHF.

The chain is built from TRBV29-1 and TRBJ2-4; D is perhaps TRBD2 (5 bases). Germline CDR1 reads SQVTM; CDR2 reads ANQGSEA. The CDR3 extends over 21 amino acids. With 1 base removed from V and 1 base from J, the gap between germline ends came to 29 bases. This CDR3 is CSVEAPNDPSQAVWAKNIQYF. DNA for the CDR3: TGCAGCGTTGAAGCTCCTAACGATCCATCGCAAGCGGTCTGGGCCAAAAACATTCAGTACTTC.

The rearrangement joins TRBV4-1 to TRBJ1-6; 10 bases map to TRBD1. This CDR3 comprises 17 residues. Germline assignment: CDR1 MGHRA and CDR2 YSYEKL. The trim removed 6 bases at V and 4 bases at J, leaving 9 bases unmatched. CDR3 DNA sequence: TGCGCCAGCAGAACCGACAGGGGGCGAAGGTATAATTCACCCCTCCACTTT. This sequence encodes CASRTDRGRRYNSPLHF.

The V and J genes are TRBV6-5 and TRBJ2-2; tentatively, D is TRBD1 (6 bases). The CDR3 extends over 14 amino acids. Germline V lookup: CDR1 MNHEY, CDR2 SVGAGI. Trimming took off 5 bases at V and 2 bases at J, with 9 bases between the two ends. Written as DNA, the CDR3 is TGTGCCAGCAGTCGGACAGATAACACCGGGGAGCTGTTTTTT. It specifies CASSRTDNTGELFF.

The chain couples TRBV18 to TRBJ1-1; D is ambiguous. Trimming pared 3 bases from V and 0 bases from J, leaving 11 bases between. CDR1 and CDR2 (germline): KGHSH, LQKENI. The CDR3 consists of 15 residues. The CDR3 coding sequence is TGTGCCAGCTCACCCCCTTCCGGGATGAACACTGAAGCTTTCTTT. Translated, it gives CASSPPSGMNTEAFF.

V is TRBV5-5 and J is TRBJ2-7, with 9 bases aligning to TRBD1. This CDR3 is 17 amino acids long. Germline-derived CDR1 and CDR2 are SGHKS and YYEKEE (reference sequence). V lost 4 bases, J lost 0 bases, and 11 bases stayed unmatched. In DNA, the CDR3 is TGTGCCAGCAGCCCCTATGTGACAGGGGGGTTCTCCTACGAGCAGTACTTC. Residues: CASSPYVTGGFSYEQYF. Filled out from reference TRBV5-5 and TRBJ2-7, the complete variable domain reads DAGVTQSPTHLIKTRGQQVTLRCSPISGHKSVSWYQQVLGQGPQFIFQYYEKEERGRGNFPDRFSARQFPNYSSELNVNALLLGDSALYLCASSPYVTGGFSYEQYFGPGTRLTVT.

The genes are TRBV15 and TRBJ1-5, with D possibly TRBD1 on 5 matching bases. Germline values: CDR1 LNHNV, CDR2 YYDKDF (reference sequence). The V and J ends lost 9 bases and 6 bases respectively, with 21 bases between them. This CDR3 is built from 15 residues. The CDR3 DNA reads TGTGCCACAAGGCACTGGGGGGAGAGTAGTCAGCCCCAGCATTTT. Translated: CATRHWGESSQPQHF.

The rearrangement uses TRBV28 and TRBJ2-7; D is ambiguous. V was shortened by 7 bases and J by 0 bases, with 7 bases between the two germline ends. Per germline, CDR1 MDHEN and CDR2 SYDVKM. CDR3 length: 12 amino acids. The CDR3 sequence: CASTPSSYEQYF. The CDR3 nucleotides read TGTGCCAGCACACCCAGCTCCTACGAGCAGTACTTC.

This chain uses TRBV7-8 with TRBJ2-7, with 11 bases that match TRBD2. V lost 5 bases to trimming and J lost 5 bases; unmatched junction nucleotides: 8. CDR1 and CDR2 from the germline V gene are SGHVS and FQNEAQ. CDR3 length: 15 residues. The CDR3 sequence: CASSRGTSGLDEQYF. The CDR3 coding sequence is TGTGCCAGCAGCCGAGGGACTAGCGGTCTCGACGAGCAGTACTTC.

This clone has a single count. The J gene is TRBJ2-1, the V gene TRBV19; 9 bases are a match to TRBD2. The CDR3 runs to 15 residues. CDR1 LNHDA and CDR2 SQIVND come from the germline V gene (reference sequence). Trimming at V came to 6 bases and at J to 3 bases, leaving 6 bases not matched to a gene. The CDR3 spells CASRQSSGSYNEQFF. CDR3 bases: TGTGCCAGTAGACAGAGTAGCGGGAGCTACAATGAGCAGTTCTTC.

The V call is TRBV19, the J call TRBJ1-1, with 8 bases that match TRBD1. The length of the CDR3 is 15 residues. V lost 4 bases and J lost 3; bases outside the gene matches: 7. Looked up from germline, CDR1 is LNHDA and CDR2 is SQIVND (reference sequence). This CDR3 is CASSTSGQVYTEAFF. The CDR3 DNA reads TGTGCCAGTAGTACCTCGGGACAGGTATACACTGAAGCTTTCTTT.

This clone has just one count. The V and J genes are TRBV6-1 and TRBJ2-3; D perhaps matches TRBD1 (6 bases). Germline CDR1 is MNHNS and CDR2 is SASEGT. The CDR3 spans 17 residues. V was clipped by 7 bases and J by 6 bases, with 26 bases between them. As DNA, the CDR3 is TGTGCCAGCATTGATCGGGGAGTCCTGGGGGCAGGGGATACGCAGTATTTT. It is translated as CASIDRGVLGAGDTQYF.

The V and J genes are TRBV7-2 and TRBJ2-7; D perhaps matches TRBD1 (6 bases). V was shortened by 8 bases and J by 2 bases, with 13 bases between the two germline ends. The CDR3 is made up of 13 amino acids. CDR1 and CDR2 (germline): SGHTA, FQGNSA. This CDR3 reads CASQGLRTYEQYF. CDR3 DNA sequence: TGTGCCAGCCAGGGGCTAAGAACCTACGAGCAGTACTTC.

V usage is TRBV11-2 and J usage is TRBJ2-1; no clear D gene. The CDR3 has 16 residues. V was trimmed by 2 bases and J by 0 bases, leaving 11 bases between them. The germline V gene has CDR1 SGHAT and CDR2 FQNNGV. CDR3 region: CASSLLGYSSYNEQFF. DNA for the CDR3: TGTGCCAGCAGCTTATTAGGATACAGCTCCTACAATGAGCAGTTCTTC.